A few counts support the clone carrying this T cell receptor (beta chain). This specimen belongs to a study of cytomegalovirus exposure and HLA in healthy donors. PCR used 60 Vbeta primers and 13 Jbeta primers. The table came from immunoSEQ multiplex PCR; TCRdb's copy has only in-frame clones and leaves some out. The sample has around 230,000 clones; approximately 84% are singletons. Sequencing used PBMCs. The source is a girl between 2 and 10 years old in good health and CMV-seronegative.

CDR3 region: CASSLPSGGPYNEQFF. The CDR3 DNA reads TGTGCCAGCAGCTTACCCTCGGGGGGCCCCTACAATGAGCAGTTCTTC. The chain carries TRBV7-9 and TRBJ2-1; D perhaps matches TRBD2 (7 bases). CDR3 length: 16 amino acids. In germline, CDR1 is SEHNR, CDR2 FQNEAQ (reference sequence). V was pared by 2 bases and J by 2 bases, with 13 bases between.